Listed below are T cell receptor beta chains from one sample, sequenced in a study of T cell repertoires in cytomegalovirus infection. TCRdb used MiXCR to reprocess the reads, holding one entry per CDR3 protein. There are 750,000 to 900,000 distinct CDR3 sequences in the sample; about 29% occur only once, and around 12% lies in the top ten. The antigens for these receptors are not known. Material: cultured CD8+ T cells from PBMCs, obtained from culture after CMV antigen stimulation. These receptors were taken from a human donor in good health (CMV status not recorded). Some clones in this sample may be carry-over from other donors' samples. Each CDR3 is given with its conserved first and last residue. Fields, in order: CDR3 length, J gene, clone size, D gene, V gene, CDR3 DNA, CDR3 protein. The D gene is left open where the match is weak. A clone size is listed for some rows: how often the clone was seen (once, few, many), or a class if it is expanded.

CDR3 length: 16; J gene: TRBJ1-2; clone size: many; D gene: -; V gene: TRBV7-6; CDR3 DNA: TGTGCCAGCAGCCCCGGGAATAGTGGGGATAACTATGGCTACACCTTC; CDR3 protein: CASSPGNSGDNYGYTF
CDR3 length: 12; J gene: TRBJ1-4; clone size: few; D gene: -; V gene: TRBV11-2; CDR3 DNA: TGTGCCAGCAGCTTAGGGACTGAAAAACTGTTTTTT; CDR3 protein: CASSLGTEKLFF
CDR3 length: 17; J gene: TRBJ1-4; clone size: -; D gene: TRBD1; V gene: TRBV9; CDR3 DNA: TGTGCCAGCAGCAGATGGACAGGCCAGAGAACTAATGAAAAACTGTTTTTT; CDR3 protein: CASSRWTGQRTNEKLFF
CDR3 length: 15; J gene: TRBJ2-4; clone size: -; D gene: -; V gene: TRBV6-2/TRBV6-3; CDR3 DNA: TGTGCCAGCAGTTACCGTGGGAAAGCCAAAAACATTCAGTACTTC; CDR3 protein: CASSYRGKAKNIQYF
CDR3 length: 13; J gene: TRBJ1-5; clone size: -; D gene: -; V gene: TRBV6-2/TRBV6-3; CDR3 DNA: TGTGCCAGCAGTTGGGGAGATTATCAGCCCCAGCATTTT; CDR3 protein: CASSWGDYQPQHF
CDR3 length: 13; J gene: TRBJ2-7; clone size: -; D gene: -; V gene: TRBV27; CDR3 DNA: TGTGCCAGCAGCCTAACAGGTAACAACGAGCAGTACTTC; CDR3 protein: CASSLTGNNEQYF
CDR3 length: 18; J gene: TRBJ2-5; clone size: -; D gene: TRBD2; V gene: TRBV6-5; CDR3 DNA: TGTGCCAGCAGTTACGGAAACCCTCATGGCGCGGGGGAAGAGACCCAGTACTTC; CDR3 protein: CASSYGNPHGAGEETQYF
CDR3 length: 15; J gene: TRBJ1-1; clone size: few; D gene: -; V gene: TRBV5-5; CDR3 DNA: TGTGCCAGCAGCTTCTCAGGGGTTTTGAACACTGAAGCTTTCTTT; CDR3 protein: CASSFSGVLNTEAFF
CDR3 length: 19; J gene: TRBJ1-6; clone size: many; D gene: TRBD1; V gene: TRBV7-8; CDR3 DNA: TGTGCCAGCAGCTTAGAATCGATGGGGGGACAGGGGGCAAGTTCACCCCTCCACTTT; CDR3 protein: CASSLESMGGQGASSPLHF
CDR3 length: 14; J gene: TRBJ2-1; clone size: -; D gene: -; V gene: TRBV10-2; CDR3 DNA: TGCGCCAGCAGTGAGTCTTCGGGGGGCAGTGAGCAGTTCTTC; CDR3 protein: CASSESSGGSEQFF
CDR3 length: 13; J gene: TRBJ1-4; clone size: few; D gene: -; V gene: TRBV10-3; CDR3 DNA: TGTGCCAGCCAACAGCCAACTAATGAAAAACTGTTTTTT; CDR3 protein: CASQQPTNEKLFF
CDR3 length: 16; J gene: TRBJ2-3; clone size: -; D gene: -; V gene: TRBV2; CDR3 DNA: TGTGCCAGCAGTGAAGCTCAGACAGTCCTCGGGGATACGCAGTATTTT; CDR3 protein: CASSEAQTVLGDTQYF
CDR3 length: 14; J gene: TRBJ1-6; clone size: -; D gene: -; V gene: TRBV19; CDR3 DNA: TGTGCCAGTAGTATACAGGGGAGCGATTCACCCCTCCACTTT; CDR3 protein: CASSIQGSDSPLHF
CDR3 length: 12; J gene: TRBJ1-1; clone size: -; D gene: -; V gene: TRBV6-5; CDR3 DNA: TGTGCCCTTTGGGGGGTGAACACTGAAGCTTTCTTT; CDR3 protein: CALWGVNTEAFF
CDR3 length: 14; J gene: TRBJ1-1; clone size: few; D gene: -; V gene: TRBV4-1; CDR3 DNA: TGCGCCAGCAGCCAAGGTTACGGGACCAAGGAAGCTTTCTTT; CDR3 protein: CASSQGYGTKEAFF
CDR3 length: 12; J gene: TRBJ1-1; clone size: few; D gene: -; V gene: TRBV29-1; CDR3 DNA: TGCAGCGCGTCAGCCGTGAACACTGAAGCTTTCTTT; CDR3 protein: CSASAVNTEAFF
CDR3 length: 14; J gene: TRBJ1-1; clone size: few; D gene: -; V gene: TRBV28; CDR3 DNA: TGTGCCAGCAGTTTGGTGGCAGAGAACACTGAAGCTTTCTTT; CDR3 protein: CASSLVAENTEAFF
CDR3 length: 14; J gene: TRBJ2-2; clone size: -; D gene: -; V gene: TRBV6-6; CDR3 DNA: TGTGCCAGCAGTGTACAGGACCTAGGGGGGGAGCTGTTTTTT; CDR3 protein: CASSVQDLGGELFF
CDR3 length: 17; J gene: TRBJ2-7; clone size: -; D gene: -; V gene: TRBV6-5; CDR3 DNA: TGTGCCAGCAGCTATAAATTTGACGACCTGCGGGGCTACGAGCAGTACTTC; CDR3 protein: CASSYKFDDLRGYEQYF
CDR3 length: 18; J gene: TRBJ2-2; clone size: few; D gene: -; V gene: TRBV7-9; CDR3 DNA: TGTGCCAGCAGCGGGTACCGGACAGAATCGGCGAACACCGGGGAGCTGTTTTTT; CDR3 protein: CASSGYRTESANTGELFF
CDR3 length: 15; J gene: TRBJ2-7; clone size: -; D gene: TRBD2; V gene: TRBV7-6; CDR3 DNA: TGTGCCAGCAGCATTAGCGGGGGGTCCTCCTACGAGCAGTACTTC; CDR3 protein: CASSISGGSSYEQYF
CDR3 length: 17; J gene: TRBJ2-1; clone size: few; D gene: TRBD2; V gene: TRBV6-5; CDR3 DNA: TGTGCCAGCAGTTACAGTCACGGACTAGCGGACTACAATGAGCAGTTCTTC; CDR3 protein: CASSYSHGLADYNEQFF
CDR3 length: 13; J gene: TRBJ2-1; clone size: many; D gene: -; V gene: TRBV7-8; CDR3 DNA: TGTGCCAGCAGCGAACTCCGCGGCAATGAGCAGTTCTTC; CDR3 protein: CASSELRGNEQFF
CDR3 length: 13; J gene: TRBJ1-2; clone size: many; D gene: TRBD1; V gene: TRBV7-9; CDR3 DNA: TGTGCCAGCAGCCCGGGACAGGCCTTGGGAGGCACCTTC; CDR3 protein: CASSPGQALGGTF
CDR3 length: 17; J gene: TRBJ1-3; clone size: -; D gene: TRBD1; V gene: TRBV6-5; CDR3 DNA: TGTGCCAGCAGTTACTCGACAGGGGCCTCCTCTGGAAACACCATATATTTT; CDR3 protein: CASSYSTGASSGNTIYF
CDR3 length: 16; J gene: TRBJ2-7; clone size: many; D gene: -; V gene: TRBV7-2; CDR3 DNA: TGTGCCAGCAGCTTAGCCGGTAGGCAGGCTTCTTACGAGCAGTACTTC; CDR3 protein: CASSLAGRQASYEQYF
CDR3 length: 17; J gene: TRBJ2-2; clone size: -; D gene: TRBD1; V gene: TRBV6-2/TRBV6-3; CDR3 DNA: TGTGCCAGCAGTTACCCTCCGGGACAGGTCCGGACCGGGGAGCTGTTTTTT; CDR3 protein: CASSYPPGQVRTGELFF
CDR3 length: 16; J gene: TRBJ2-1; clone size: few; D gene: TRBD2; V gene: TRBV10-3; CDR3 DNA: TGTGCCATCAGGCCTCAGACTAGCGGGCTTCGAAATGAGCAGTTCTTC; CDR3 protein: CAIRPQTSGLRNEQFF
CDR3 length: 18; J gene: TRBJ2-3; clone size: -; D gene: TRBD2; V gene: TRBV6-6; CDR3 DNA: TGTGCCAGCAGCCCCCCACCGGGACTAGCGGGGAGCACAGATACGCAGTATTTT; CDR3 protein: CASSPPPGLAGSTDTQYF
CDR3 length: 17; J gene: TRBJ2-2; clone size: -; D gene: TRBD2; V gene: TRBV12-5; CDR3 DNA: TGTGCTAGTGGTTTCTCAACTAGCGGGGAGTTCACCGGGGAGCTGTTTTTT; CDR3 protein: CASGFSTSGEFTGELFF
CDR3 length: 15; J gene: TRBJ1-4; clone size: few; D gene: -; V gene: TRBV7-9; CDR3 DNA: TGTGCCAGCAGCCTCAATGGTTGGGGTGACGAAAAACTGTTTTTT; CDR3 protein: CASSLNGWGDEKLFF
CDR3 length: 17; J gene: TRBJ2-1; clone size: many; D gene: TRBD2; V gene: TRBV7-2; CDR3 DNA: TGTGCCAGCAGCTTCTCAACTAGCGGGGGTAGCTACAATGAGCAGTTCTTC; CDR3 protein: CASSFSTSGGSYNEQFF
CDR3 length: 13; J gene: TRBJ1-2; clone size: many; D gene: -; V gene: TRBV5-1; CDR3 DNA: TGCGCCAGCAGCACCGACGGGAACTATGGCTACACCTTC; CDR3 protein: CASSTDGNYGYTF
CDR3 length: 16; J gene: TRBJ2-5; clone size: few; D gene: TRBD1; V gene: TRBV6-1; CDR3 DNA: TGTGCCAGCAGTCCTGGGGAGACAGGGGATGTCGAGACCCAGTACTTC; CDR3 protein: CASSPGETGDVETQYF
CDR3 length: 13; J gene: TRBJ1-1; clone size: few; D gene: -; V gene: TRBV6-5; CDR3 DNA: TGTGCCACCGAGCCGGGGACCTTCTTTGAAGCTTTCTTT; CDR3 protein: CATEPGTFFEAFF
CDR3 length: 15; J gene: TRBJ2-7; clone size: once; D gene: TRBD2; V gene: TRBV19; CDR3 DNA: TGTGCCAGTAGTCGGATGGCGGGGGGAAGGAACGAGCAGTACTTC; CDR3 protein: CASSRMAGGRNEQYF
CDR3 length: 15; J gene: TRBJ1-1; clone size: -; D gene: TRBD1; V gene: TRBV15; CDR3 DNA: TGTGCCACCAGCGATCGGACAGGGGTTAACACTGAAGCTTTCTTT; CDR3 protein: CATSDRTGVNTEAFF
CDR3 length: 15; J gene: TRBJ1-1; clone size: -; D gene: -; V gene: TRBV20-1; CDR3 DNA: TGCAGTGCGCCATGGATCGGGATAATGAACACTGAAGCTTTCTTT; CDR3 protein: CSAPWIGIMNTEAFF
CDR3 length: 17; J gene: TRBJ2-5; clone size: -; D gene: -; V gene: TRBV7-4; CDR3 DNA: TGTGCCAGCAGCTTATTCGGAGACCGGAGGGCACAAGAGACCCAGTACTTC; CDR3 protein: CASSLFGDRRAQETQYF
CDR3 length: 14; J gene: TRBJ2-7; clone size: -; D gene: -; V gene: TRBV29-1; CDR3 DNA: TGCAGCGTTGAGGGGGGCCTAGACTCCTACGAGCAGTACTTC; CDR3 protein: CSVEGGLDSYEQYF
CDR3 length: 14; J gene: TRBJ1-5; clone size: few; D gene: -; V gene: TRBV15; CDR3 DNA: TGTGCCACCAGCAGAAGAGGGGCAGGTCAGCCCCAGCATTTT; CDR3 protein: CATSRRGAGQPQHF
CDR3 length: 17; J gene: TRBJ2-5; clone size: -; D gene: TRBD1; V gene: TRBV5-4; CDR3 DNA: TGTGCCAGCAGCTTTGACCGCGACGGACAGGACCAAGAGACCCAGTACTTC; CDR3 protein: CASSFDRDGQDQETQYF
CDR3 length: 18; J gene: TRBJ2-2; clone size: few; D gene: -; V gene: TRBV6-2/TRBV6-3; CDR3 DNA: TGTGCCAGCAGTTACGAAGCGGTTCTATTCGCGAACACCGGGGAGCTGTTTTTT; CDR3 protein: CASSYEAVLFANTGELFF
CDR3 length: 17; J gene: TRBJ2-3; clone size: -; D gene: TRBD2; V gene: TRBV11-2; CDR3 DNA: TGTGCCAGCAGCTTCGGGAAGACTAGCCTGTCCGGAGATACGCAGTATTTT; CDR3 protein: CASSFGKTSLSGDTQYF
CDR3 length: 14; J gene: TRBJ2-3; clone size: -; D gene: TRBD1; V gene: TRBV28; CDR3 DNA: TGTGCCAGCAGTTTTGGACAGGGGAAAGATACGCAGTATTTT; CDR3 protein: CASSFGQGKDTQYF
CDR3 length: 14; J gene: TRBJ2-2; clone size: -; D gene: -; V gene: TRBV6-4; CDR3 DNA: TGTGTCAGCAGCCCCTTAATGAACACCGGGGAGCTGTTTTTT; CDR3 protein: CVSSPLMNTGELFF
CDR3 length: 14; J gene: TRBJ2-3; clone size: -; D gene: TRBD2; V gene: TRBV27; CDR3 DNA: TGTGCCAGCAGGATAGCGGGGAGCACAGATACGCAGTATTTT; CDR3 protein: CASRIAGSTDTQYF
CDR3 length: 14; J gene: TRBJ2-7; clone size: many; D gene: TRBD2; V gene: TRBV6-6; CDR3 DNA: TGTGCCAGCAGTTGGGGGGGGAACTCCTACGAGCAGTACTTC; CDR3 protein: CASSWGGNSYEQYF
CDR3 length: 15; J gene: TRBJ2-1; clone size: many; D gene: TRBD1; V gene: TRBV6-2/TRBV6-3; CDR3 DNA: TGTGCCAGCAACCTCAGGGGGCTAAACAGGCATGAGCAGTTCTTC; CDR3 protein: CASNLRGLNRHEQFF
CDR3 length: 18; J gene: TRBJ1-5; clone size: -; D gene: TRBD1; V gene: TRBV5-1; CDR3 DNA: TGCGCCAGCAGCAACCGGGACAGGGGGCGGGATAGCAATCAGCCCCAGCATTTT; CDR3 protein: CASSNRDRGRDSNQPQHF
CDR3 length: 15; J gene: TRBJ1-3; clone size: -; D gene: TRBD1; V gene: TRBV7-9; CDR3 DNA: TGTGCCAGCAGTCTTTCCGACAGGGCTGGAAACACCATATATTTT; CDR3 protein: CASSLSDRAGNTIYF
CDR3 length: 16; J gene: TRBJ2-1; clone size: -; D gene: TRBD1; V gene: TRBV18; CDR3 DNA: TGTGCCAGCTCACCACAAGTCAGGGGGACGTACAATGAGCAGTTCTTC; CDR3 protein: CASSPQVRGTYNEQFF
CDR3 length: 14; J gene: TRBJ2-5; clone size: once; D gene: -; V gene: TRBV6-1; CDR3 DNA: TGTGCTAGCACAGAAACAGGACGGAAAGAGACCCAGTACTTC; CDR3 protein: CASTETGRKETQYF
CDR3 length: 16; J gene: TRBJ2-3; clone size: -; D gene: -; V gene: TRBV2; CDR3 DNA: TGTGCCAGCAGTAAGACCGGGCGTCTCCGCACAGATACGCAGTATTTT; CDR3 protein: CASSKTGRLRTDTQYF
CDR3 length: 16; J gene: TRBJ2-1; clone size: -; D gene: TRBD2; V gene: TRBV7-6; CDR3 DNA: TGTGCCAGCAGCTTGCCTGCGCGGGGGTCGATCCATGAGCAGTTCTTC; CDR3 protein: CASSLPARGSIHEQFF
CDR3 length: 16; J gene: TRBJ2-2; clone size: -; D gene: -; V gene: TRBV24-1; CDR3 DNA: TGTGCCACCAGTGATTTGAAGGTCAGGGACACCGGGGAGCTGTTTTTT; CDR3 protein: CATSDLKVRDTGELFF
CDR3 length: 14; J gene: TRBJ1-2; clone size: once; D gene: TRBD1; V gene: TRBV13; CDR3 DNA: TGTGCCAGCAGCATGCTGGACAGGGTGGATGGCTACACCTTC; CDR3 protein: CASSMLDRVDGYTF
CDR3 length: 16; J gene: TRBJ2-1; clone size: once; D gene: TRBD2; V gene: TRBV4-2; CDR3 DNA: TGTGCCAGCAGCCAAGACCTAGCGGGGAGCCAAGTAGAGCAGTTCTTC; CDR3 protein: CASSQDLAGSQVEQFF
CDR3 length: 15; J gene: TRBJ2-1; clone size: -; D gene: -; V gene: TRBV29-1; CDR3 DNA: TGCAGCGGAATATCTGGGGGGCTAGGCGGCAATGAGCAGTTCTTC; CDR3 protein: CSGISGGLGGNEQFF
CDR3 length: 16; J gene: TRBJ2-3; clone size: -; D gene: TRBD2; V gene: TRBV7-8; CDR3 DNA: TGTGCCAGCAGGAGAACGGGGGGGCCCGGCACAGATACGCAGTATTTT; CDR3 protein: CASRRTGGPGTDTQYF